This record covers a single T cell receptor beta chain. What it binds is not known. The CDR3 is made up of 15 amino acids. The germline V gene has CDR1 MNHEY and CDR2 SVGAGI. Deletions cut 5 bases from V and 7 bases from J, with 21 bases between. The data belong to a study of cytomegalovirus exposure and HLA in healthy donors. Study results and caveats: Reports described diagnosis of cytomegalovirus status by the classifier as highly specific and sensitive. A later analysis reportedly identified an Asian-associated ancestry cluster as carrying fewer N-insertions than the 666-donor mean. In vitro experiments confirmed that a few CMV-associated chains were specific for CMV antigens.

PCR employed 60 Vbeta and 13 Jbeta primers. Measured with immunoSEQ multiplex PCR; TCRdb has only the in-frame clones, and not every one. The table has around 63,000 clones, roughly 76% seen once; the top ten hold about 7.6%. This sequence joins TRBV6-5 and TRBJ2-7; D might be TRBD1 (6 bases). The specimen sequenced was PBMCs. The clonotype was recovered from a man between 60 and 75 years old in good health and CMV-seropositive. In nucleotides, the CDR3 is TGTGCCAGCAGTCGACCCGGGACAAGGGTTGAAGAGCAGTACTTC. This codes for CASSRPGTRVEEQYF.